What follows is one TCR beta chain and its context. Its target is not known. The data were obtained in a study of shared clonotypes between healthy human individuals. Study results and caveats: Exclusively blood specimens were collected; tissue repertoires likely differ. Depth was large, yet rarefaction showed that sorted-subset sequencing was incomplete.

CD45RO negativity and positive selection for CCR7 defined naive CD8 cells, a population that excluded terminally differentiated effector memory CD45RA+ cells. Donors comprised healthy HIV-negative adults lacking recent acute infections or vaccinations. When replicate PCRs were run on sorted subsets, they used about 200 ng DNA, 28,000 or so T cell genomes. Some clones are missing from TCRdb's copy, which holds only in-frame ones; the method was immunoSEQ multiplex PCR. Among 630,000 or so clones, 98% were seen once, and the ten largest hold 0.3% to 0.35%. Sequences were obtained from naive CD8+ T cells sorted from blood. The sequence was collected from a man aged 25-40 years in good health.

CDR3 coding DNA: TGTGCCAGCGGGACTAGCGGGAGGGCCTCCACAGATACGCAGTATTTT. This encodes CASGTSGRASTDTQYF. The genes are TRBV11-2 and TRBJ2-3; 16 nucleotides agree with TRBD2. Germline trimming cut 8 bases from V and 2 bases from J; bases unmatched to any gene: 4. This CDR3 has 16 amino acids. Germline CDR1 SGHAT, CDR2 FQNNGV.